This TCR beta chain was identified in a study of neurological immune-mediated disorders. This clonotype appeared many times. Its specificity is not known. Specified time point: longitudinal time-point 1 (baseline). Findings of the study overall: It was HTLV-1-associated myelopathy that showed the most TCR clonal expansion, while multiple sclerosis showed the least, falling below healthy controls.

TCRdb processed the 5' RACE reads anew with MiXCR; each CDR3 protein has one entry. The sample holds tens of thousands of distinct CDR3 sequences, over 8% seen once. Germline V CDR1 and CDR2: SGHRS, YFSETQ. The CDR3 covers 14 residues. Trimming removed 4 bases at V and 4 bases at J, with 11 bases between. This receptor was identified in a woman between 35 and 50 years old in good health. Sequencing was carried out using PBMCs. The genes are TRBV5-1 and TRBJ1-4; the D is unclear. Here the CDR3 DNA reads TGCGCCAGCAGCATGAAAGACGGTAATGAAAAACTGTTTTTT. Its protein is CASSMKDGNEKLFF.